The sequence of this T cell receptor beta chain was determined in a study of blood T cells in healthy people across ages. Study findings and constraints: As naive T cell percentage varied, TCR beta diversity correlated strongly with it.

Concerning this clonotype: Its antigen remains unknown. One end of the junction varies from germline; a read error may be responsible.

Sample-barcoded 5' priming and a J-beta primer mix drove a second PCR of about 7 to 12 cycles. MiXCR, applied by TCRdb to the 5' RACE reads, yields one record per CDR3 protein. The profile shows around 650,000 distinct CDR3 sequences, over 40% of them singletons. Each donor gave roughly 9.2 milliliters of peripheral blood. Each sample gave at least 6 million isolated PBMCs. The CDR3 extends over 15 amino acids. The germline V gene encodes CDR1 MNHEY and CDR2 SMNVEV (reference sequence). This TCR was recovered from a man of 80 years or more in good health. The specimen was blood. The chain recombines TRBV27 with TRBJ2-3; D gene unclear. The CDR3 is CASSRGPLSTDTQYF. Written as DNA, the CDR3 is TGTGCCAGCAGCCGAGGACCGCTCAGCACGGATACGCAGTATTTT.